The present entry profiles one T cell receptor (beta chain) with its context. Libraries were prepared by immunoSEQ multiplex PCR; TCRdb keeps only in-frame clonotypes and omits some of them. The sample consists of about 150,000 clones, 85% of them appearing once. This entry belongs to a study of blood T cell repertoires in COVID-19. This CDR3 has 12 amino acids. Trimming shortened V by 5 bases and J by 15 bases, and 17 bases separated the two germline ends. CDR1 and CDR2 (germline): SGHAT, FQNNGV. The V gene is TRBV11-2, the J gene TRBJ2-1; D perhaps matches TRBD1 (5 bases). The sequence was obtained from a woman in her thirties or forties who had recovered from COVID-19. What was sequenced was PBMCs or T cells enriched from blood (not recorded which). The CDR3 loop is CASSTPQGFTFF. The CDR3 DNA follows: TGTGCCAGCAGCACGCCCCAGGGTTTCACGTTCTTC.